This TCR beta chain is from a study of shared clonotypes between healthy human individuals. Details on this clone: The antigen is undetermined.

CDR1 and CDR2 from the germline V gene are LNHDA and SQIVND (reference sequence). The CDR3 contains 12 residues. Deep was the level used in running the assay. Measured with immunoSEQ multiplex PCR; TCRdb has only the in-frame clones, and not every one. This repertoire shows about 120,000 clones, about 62% found once; its top ten account for around 23%. Notes on the study in general: Rarefaction curves obtained for sorted subsets showed sequencing incomplete despite large depth.

This chain joins TRBV19 and TRBJ2-5, with D possibly being TRBD2 (6 bases). The DNA end is a closer match to TRBJ2-7, so the J assignment may be wrong. Sequenced: memory CD8+ T cells sorted from blood. The subset here: CD45RO+ cells pooled with CCR7-negative TemRA cells. This TCR was recovered from a woman aged 25 to 39 in good health. CDR3 nucleotides: TGTGCCACCACGGGAGCTGGGTACGAGCAGTACTTC. The encoded protein is CATTGAGYEQYF.